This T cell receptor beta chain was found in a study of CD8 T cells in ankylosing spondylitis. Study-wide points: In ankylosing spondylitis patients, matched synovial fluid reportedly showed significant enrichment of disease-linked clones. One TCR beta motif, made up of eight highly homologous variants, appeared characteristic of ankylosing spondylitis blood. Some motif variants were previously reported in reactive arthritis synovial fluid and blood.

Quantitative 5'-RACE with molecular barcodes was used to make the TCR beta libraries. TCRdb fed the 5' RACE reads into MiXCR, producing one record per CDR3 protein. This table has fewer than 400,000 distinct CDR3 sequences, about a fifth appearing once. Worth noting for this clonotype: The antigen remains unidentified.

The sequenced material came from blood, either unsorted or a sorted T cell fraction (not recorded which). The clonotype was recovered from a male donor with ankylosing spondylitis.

CDR3 bases: TGTGCCAGCAGCGTGGGACAGGGGGTATCCGGGGAGCTGTTTTTT. Its protein product is CASSVGQGVSGELFF. J is TRBJ2-2 and V is TRBV7-2; 11 nucleotides align to TRBD1. With V trimmed by 5 bases and J by 6 bases, 5 bases remained unmatched. The CDR3 loop spans 15 amino acids. The germline gives CDR1 SGHTA, CDR2 FQGNSA.